Each of the 20 T cell receptor beta chains below was sequenced from the same sample in a study of CD8+ T cells in alopecia areata. The treatment was: oral pan-JAK inhibitor, 5-10 mg twice daily. Extracted RNA was reverse transcribed, and the resulting cDNA served as sequencing template. Assay: immunoSEQ multiplex PCR; the TCRdb copy retains only in-frame clones and omits some. The table lists under 300,000 clones, roughly 60% of them singletons, with roughly 0.93% in the top ten. The sample here was CD4+ T cells sorted from blood, taken at roughly week 53, from a patient treated with tofacitinib. All receptors derive from a human donor with alopecia areata.

V is TRBV15 and J is TRBJ1-2; D call uncertain. This CDR3 is 12 amino acids long. V was clipped by 3 bases and J by 5 bases, with 7 bases between them. Germline CDR1 LNHNV, CDR2 YYDKDF (reference sequence). The CDR3 DNA is TGTGCCACCAGCAGCTCGGATTATGGCTACACCTTC. Its translation is CATSSSDYGYTF.

This clone was counted a single time. The V gene is TRBV14, the J gene TRBJ1-6, with TRBD1 matching 7 bases. CDR1 and CDR2 from the germline V gene are SGHDN and FVKESK. The CDR3 covers 15 residues. V lost 1 base and J lost 7; bases outside the gene matches: 4. CDR3 bases: TGTGCCAGCAGCCAAGTCGTGACAGGGAATTCACCCCTCCACTTT. Translation gives CASSQVVTGNSPLHF.

The V gene is TRBV5-1, the J gene TRBJ2-5, with 14 bases fitting TRBD2. Unmatched junction bases numbered 3, after V lost 0 bases and J lost 2 bases. The CDR3 runs to 17 residues. Looked up from germline, CDR1 is SGHRS and CDR2 is YFSETQ. CDR3 amino acids: CASSLGGLAGGQETQYF. CDR3 nucleotides: TGCGCCAGCAGCTTGGGTGGACTAGCGGGGGGTCAAGAGACCCAGTACTTC.

DNA of the CDR3: TGCGCCAGCAGCTTACCCCGACAGGGGGCCACTGGGGGCTCCTACAATGAGCAGTTCTTC. The encoded protein is CASSLPRQGATGGSYNEQFF. The chain couples TRBV5-1 to TRBJ2-1; 10 bases are shared with TRBD1. Germline CDR1 is SGHRS and CDR2 is YFSETQ. The CDR3 totals 20 residues. The ends lost 2 bases at V and 0 bases at J; junction bases unmatched: 14.

This sequence joins TRBV29-1 and TRBJ2-3; D might be TRBD1 or TRBD2, each matching 5 bases. The germline V gene encodes CDR1 SQVTM and CDR2 ANQGSEA. There are 15 residues in the CDR3. The V and J ends lost 7 bases and 0 bases respectively, with 17 bases between them. This chain's CDR3 is CSAPSGPSSTDTQYF. In DNA form, the CDR3 reads TGCAGCGCCCCGTCGGGGCCTTCTAGCACAGATACGCAGTATTTT.

The chain combines TRBV19 with TRBJ2-5, with D hard to call. The germline gives CDR1 LNHDA, CDR2 SQIVND (reference sequence). The V gene lost 4 bases and the J gene lost 5 bases, with 11 bases spanning the gap. CDR3 length equals 13 residues. The CDR3 DNA is TGTGCCAGTAGTACAAGCCGGTGGGAGACCCAGTACTTC. Its translation is CASSTSRWETQYF.

The chain carries TRBV6-5 and TRBJ1-5; a possible D gene is TRBD1 (6 bases). V lost 5 bases and J lost 7, with 12 bases in between. This CDR3 is 13 amino acids long. CDR1 MNHEY and CDR2 SVGAGI come from the germline V gene. CDR3 DNA: TGTGCCAGCAGTAGACAGGTTGGGCAGCCCCAGCATTTT. It encodes CASSRQVGQPQHF.

The chain employs TRBV5-1 and TRBJ1-1; 8 bases are shared with TRBD1. With 4 bases clipped from V and 0 bases from J, the junction kept 2 bases outside the gene matches. CDR1 is SGHRS, CDR2 YFSETQ, per germline. The CDR3 spans 14 residues. CDR3: CASSDRGMNTEAFF. For the CDR3, the DNA is TGCGCCAGCAGCGACAGGGGCATGAACACTGAAGCTTTCTTT.

In its sample, this clone was seen a few times. This sequence joins TRBV7-2 and TRBJ2-7, with unresolved D. Trimming removed 3 bases at V and 9 bases at J, with 12 bases between. Germline-derived CDR1 and CDR2 are SGHTA and FQGNSA. The CDR3 is 12 residues long. In DNA form, the CDR3 reads TGTGCCAGCAGCTTTGACATGAGTGGGCAGTACTTC. It codes for CASSFDMSGQYF.

This clone appeared a few times. This sequence joins TRBV15 and TRBJ2-2; D ambiguous. CDR1 is LNHNV, CDR2 YYDKDF, per germline (reference sequence). This CDR3 is built from 15 residues. With 0 bases removed from V and 4 bases from J, the gap between germline ends came to 9 bases. CDR3 nucleotides: TGTGCCACCAGCAGAGATTCCGGTTTCACCGGGGAGCTGTTTTTT. It codes for CATSRDSGFTGELFF.

V usage is TRBV23-1 and J usage is TRBJ2-5; TRBD1 agrees at 11 bases. TRBV23-1 qualifies as an ORF whose function is uncertain. The CDR3 is 15 amino acids. J lost 2 bases, V lost 5 bases, and 4 bases had no gene match. The CDR3 spells CASSSGQGVQETQYF. As DNA, the CDR3 is TGCGCCAGCAGTTCGGGACAGGGGGTTCAAGAGACCCAGTACTTC.

CDR3 loop: CSVEDSGRGEQYF. DNA for the CDR3: TGCAGCGTTGAAGATTCGGGGAGGGGCGAGCAGTACTTC. This chain connects TRBV29-1 to TRBJ2-7; 7 bases fit TRBD2. V shed 0 bases, J shed 6 bases, and the junction held 5 bases outside the gene matches. Germline V gene lookup returns CDR1 SQVTM and CDR2 ANQGSEA. The CDR3 contains 13 residues.

The chain couples TRBV4-1 to TRBJ1-2; no definite D call. The germline V and J ends were trimmed by 0 bases and 7 bases, with 6 bases remaining between them. Germline V lookup: CDR1 MGHRA, CDR2 YSYEKL. CDR3 size: 12 residues. The CDR3 bases are TGCGCCAGCAGCCAAGATCGAGGTGGCTACACCTTC. Translated, it gives CASSQDRGGYTF.

The chain joins TRBV29-1 to TRBJ1-1; TRBD1 aligns across 8 bases. The CDR3 totals 12 residues. CDR1 is SQVTM, CDR2 ANQGSEA, per germline. The trim removed 5 bases at V and 4 bases at J, leaving 3 bases unmatched. CDR3 DNA sequence: TGCAGCGTTACTACAGGGGGCACTGAAGCTTTCTTT. This encodes CSVTTGGTEAFF. Full variable domain (remainder filled in from reference TRBV29-1 and TRBJ1-1): SAVISQKPSRDICQRGTSLTIQCQVDSQVTMMFWYRQQPGQSLTLIATANQGSEATYESGFVIDKFPISRPNLTFSTLTVSNMSPEDSSIYLCSVTTGGTEAFFGQGTRLTVV.

This clone was counted a few times. The rearrangement links TRBV7-9 to TRBJ1-1; TRBD1 matches 8 bases. Trimming cost V 5 bases and J 1 base; bases outside gene matches: 9. The CDR3 is made up of 16 amino acids. Germline V gene sequence: CDR1 SEHNR, CDR2 FQNEAQ (reference sequence). For the CDR3, the DNA is TGTGCCAGCAGCACTCACAGGGGGAGAGGGAACACTGAAGCTTTCTTT. It encodes CASSTHRGRGNTEAFF.

The rearrangement links TRBV11-2 to TRBJ2-7, with D possibly being TRBD1 (6 bases). CDR3 length: 15 amino acids. Germline lookup yields CDR1 SGHAT and CDR2 FQNNGV. The V end lost 1 base, the J end lost 4 bases, and 14 bases lay between the germline ends. CDR3 in DNA: TGTGCCAGCAGCTTAGTTCCGGACAGAAGATACGAGCAGTACTTC. Its translation: CASSLVPDRRYEQYF.

V gene TRBV15 combines with J gene TRBJ1-2; D may be TRBD1 (5 bases). Per the germline V gene, CDR1 is LNHNV and CDR2 is YYDKDF (reference sequence). V was cut by 0 bases and J by 7 bases, with 15 bases left in between. The CDR3 is made up of 15 amino acids. The CDR3 nucleotides read TGTGCCACCAGCAGAGATTCGTCAGGGACTGCTGGCTACACCTTC. As protein: CATSRDSSGTAGYTF.

The chain recombines TRBV10-2 with TRBJ1-2; the D is unclear. The CDR3 runs 11 residues. CDR1 is WSHSY, CDR2 SAAADI, per germline. V lost 3 bases and J 9 bases, leaving 8 bases between the germline ends. The CDR3 coding sequence is TGCGCCAGCAGTGACGGGAACCGCTACACCTTC. This encodes CASSDGNRYTF.

The chain uses TRBV18 and TRBJ2-7; 9 nucleotides align to TRBD1. CDR1 is KGHSH and CDR2 is LQKENI in the germline V gene. V shed 6 bases and J 6 bases; nucleotides not matched to a gene: 12. This CDR3 contains 15 residues. The CDR3 protein is CASSLTGQGTREQYF. CDR3 bases: TGTGCCAGCTCCCTTACGGGACAGGGCACTCGCGAGCAGTACTTC.

This clone was found a few times. This CDR3 reads CASSYVAGKGYTF. The CDR3 region has the DNA TGTGCCAGCAGTTACGTCGCAGGGAAGGGCTACACCTTC. The rearrangement links TRBV6-5 to TRBJ1-2; D is possibly TRBD1 (5 bases). The CDR3 spans 13 residues. V was clipped by 2 bases and J by 8 bases, with 12 bases between them. Germline V gene data show CDR1 as MNHEY and CDR2 as SVGAGI.